The source of this T cell receptor beta chain is a study of shared clonotypes between healthy human individuals. A note on this clone: Antigen specificity is unknown.

Investigators spread the genomic DNA of each subset evenly over several immunoSEQ plates. The assay was immunoSEQ multiplex PCR, and TCRdb's table has in-frame clones only and misses some. The table lists 2,500,000 or so clones, 85% to 95% of them singletons. Study-level findings and limits: Estimated richness was generally greater in naive than memory subsets.

The source of this sequence is a man younger than 35 in good health. Some clones in this sample may be carry-over from other donors' samples. The sequencing input was naive CD4+ T cells from PBMCs. As for subset: CD45RA+ positively selected.

CDR3 nucleotide sequence: TGTGCCAGCAGCGGGACTTCCTACGAGCAGTACTTC. Translation gives CASSGTSYEQYF. The rearrangement joins TRBV2 to TRBJ2-7, with D maybe TRBD2 (6 bases). The germline CDR1 and CDR2 sequences are SNHLY and FYNNEI. Between the trimmed V and J ends, which lost 6 bases and 1 base, there was a span of 7 bases. This CDR3 region has 12 residues. The full variable domain, rest sourced from reference TRBV2 and TRBJ2-7, is EPEVTQTPSHQVTQMGQEVILRCVPISNHLYFYWYRQILGQKVEFLVSFYNNEISEKSEIFDDQFSVERPDGSNFTLKIRSTKLEDSAMYFCASSGTSYEQYFGPGTRLTVT.